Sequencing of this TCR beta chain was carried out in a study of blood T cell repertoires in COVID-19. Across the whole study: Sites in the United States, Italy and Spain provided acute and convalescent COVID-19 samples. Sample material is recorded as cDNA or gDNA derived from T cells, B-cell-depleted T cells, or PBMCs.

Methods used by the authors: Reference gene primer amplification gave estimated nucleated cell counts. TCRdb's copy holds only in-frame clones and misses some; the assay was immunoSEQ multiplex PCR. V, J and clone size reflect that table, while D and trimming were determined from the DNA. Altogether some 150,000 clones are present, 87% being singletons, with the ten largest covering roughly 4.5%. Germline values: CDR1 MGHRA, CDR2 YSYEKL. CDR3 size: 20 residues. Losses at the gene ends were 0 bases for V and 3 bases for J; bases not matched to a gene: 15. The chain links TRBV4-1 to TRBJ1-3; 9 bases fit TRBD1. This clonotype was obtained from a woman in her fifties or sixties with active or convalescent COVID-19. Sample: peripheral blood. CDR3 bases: TGCGCCAGCAGCCAAGAGTACAGGGGGCCGACAGGGTCCCTTGGAAACACCATATATTTT. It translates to CASSQEYRGPTGSLGNTIYF.